This entry concerns a single TCR beta chain. The data stem from a study of T-cell memory formation after mild COVID-19. TCRdb processed the 5' RACE reads anew with MiXCR; each CDR3 protein has one entry. The sample carries roughly 450,000 distinct CDR3 sequences, 15% to 20% recorded once. Sequences were obtained from PBMCs or a T cell subset sorted from them (not recorded which). This receptor was taken from an adult woman who had mild COVID-19 (a few samples of this study predate the infection). Cell type and time point are not known.

The CDR3: CASSQDLLGMNEKLFF. The CDR3 DNA reads TGCGCCAGCAGCCAAGATCTATTGGGGATGAATGAAAAACTGTTTTTT. The rearrangement uses TRBV4-3 and TRBJ1-4; D unclear. The CDR3 contains 16 residues. V gave up 0 bases and J gave up 5 bases, with 13 bases separating them. Germline-derived CDR1 and CDR2 are LGHNA and YSLEER.